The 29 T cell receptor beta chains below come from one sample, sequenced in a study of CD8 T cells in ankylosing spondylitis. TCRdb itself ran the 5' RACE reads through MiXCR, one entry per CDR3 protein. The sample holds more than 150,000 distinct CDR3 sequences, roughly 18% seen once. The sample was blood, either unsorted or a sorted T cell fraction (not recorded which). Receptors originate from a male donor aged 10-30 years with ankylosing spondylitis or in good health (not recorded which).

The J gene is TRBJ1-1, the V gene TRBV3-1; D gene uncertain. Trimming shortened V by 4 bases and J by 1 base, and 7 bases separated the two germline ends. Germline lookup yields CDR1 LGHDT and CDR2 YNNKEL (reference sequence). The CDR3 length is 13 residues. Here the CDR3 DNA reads TGTGCCAGCAGCCTCACTAGGAACACTGAAGCTTTCTTT. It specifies CASSLTRNTEAFF.

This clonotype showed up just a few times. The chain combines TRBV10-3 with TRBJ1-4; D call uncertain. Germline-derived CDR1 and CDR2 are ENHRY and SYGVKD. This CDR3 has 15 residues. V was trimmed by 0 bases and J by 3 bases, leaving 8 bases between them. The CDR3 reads CAISESGGANEKLFF. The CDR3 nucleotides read TGTGCCATCAGTGAGTCGGGTGGAGCTAATGAAAAACTGTTTTTT.

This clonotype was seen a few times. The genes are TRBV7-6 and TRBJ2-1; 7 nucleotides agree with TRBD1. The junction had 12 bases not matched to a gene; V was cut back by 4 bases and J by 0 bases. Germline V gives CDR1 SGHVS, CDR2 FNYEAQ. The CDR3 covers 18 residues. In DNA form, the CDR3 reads TGTGCCAGCAGCTCCCCTCCGGGACAGATTTTCTCCTACAATGAGCAGTTCTTC. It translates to CASSSPPGQIFSYNEQFF.

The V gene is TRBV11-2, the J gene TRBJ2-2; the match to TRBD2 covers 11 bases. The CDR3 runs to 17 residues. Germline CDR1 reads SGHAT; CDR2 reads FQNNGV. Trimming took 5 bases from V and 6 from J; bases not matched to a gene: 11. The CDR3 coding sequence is TGTGCCAGCAGCCCCCACCGACTAGCGGGAATCTCCGGGGAGCTGTTTTTT. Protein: CASSPHRLAGISGELFF.

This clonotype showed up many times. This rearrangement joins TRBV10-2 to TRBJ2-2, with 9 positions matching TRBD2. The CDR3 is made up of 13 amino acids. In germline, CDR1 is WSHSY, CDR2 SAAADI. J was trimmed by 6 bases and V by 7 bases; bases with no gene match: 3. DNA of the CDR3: TGCGCCAGCAAGTTAGCGGGGGCCGGGGAGCTGTTTTTT. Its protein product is CASKLAGAGELFF.

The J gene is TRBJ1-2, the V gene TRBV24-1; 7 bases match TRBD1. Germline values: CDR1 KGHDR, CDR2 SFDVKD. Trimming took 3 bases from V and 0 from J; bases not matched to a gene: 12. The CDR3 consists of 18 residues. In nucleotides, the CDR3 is TGTGCCACCAGTGATCCTTCGACAGGGTTCGGGTCTAACTATGGCTACACCTTC. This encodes CATSDPSTGFGSNYGYTF.

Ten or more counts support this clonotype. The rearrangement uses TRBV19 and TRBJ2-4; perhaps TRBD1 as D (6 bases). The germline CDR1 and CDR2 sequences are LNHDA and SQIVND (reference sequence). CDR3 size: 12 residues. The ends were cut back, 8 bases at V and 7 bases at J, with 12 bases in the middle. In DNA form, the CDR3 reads TGTGCCAGTGGGGGCCTGGGGAACATTCAGTACTTC. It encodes CASGGLGNIQYF. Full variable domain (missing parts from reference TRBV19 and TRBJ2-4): DGGITQSPKYLFRKEGQNVTLSCEQNLNHDAMYWYRQDPGQGLRLIYYSQIVNDFQKGDIAEGYSVSREKKESFPLTVTSAQKNPTAFYLCASGGLGNIQYFGAGTRLSVL.

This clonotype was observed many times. CDR3 amino acids: CASRQASSYNEQFF. The DNA for the CDR3 is TGTGCCAGCAGACAGGCCAGCTCCTACAATGAGCAGTTCTTC. This chain links TRBV12-3 or TRBV12-4 with TRBJ2-1; D is possibly TRBD1 (5 bases). CDR3 size: 14 residues. V lost 6 bases and J lost 0, with 9 bases in between.

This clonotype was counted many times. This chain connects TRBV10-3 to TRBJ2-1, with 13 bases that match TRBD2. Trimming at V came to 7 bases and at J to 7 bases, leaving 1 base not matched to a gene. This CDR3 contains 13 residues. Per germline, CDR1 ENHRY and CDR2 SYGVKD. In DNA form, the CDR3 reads TGTGCCATCAAGGGACTAGCGGGGAATGAGCAGTTCTTC. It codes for CAIKGLAGNEQFF.

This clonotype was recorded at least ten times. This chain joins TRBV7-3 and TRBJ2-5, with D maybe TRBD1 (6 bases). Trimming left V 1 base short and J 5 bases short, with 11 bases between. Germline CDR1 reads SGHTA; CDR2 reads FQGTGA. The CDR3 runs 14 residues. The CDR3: CASSLKGGGETQYF. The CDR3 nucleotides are TGTGCCAGCAGCTTAAAGGGTGGGGGCGAGACCCAGTACTTC.

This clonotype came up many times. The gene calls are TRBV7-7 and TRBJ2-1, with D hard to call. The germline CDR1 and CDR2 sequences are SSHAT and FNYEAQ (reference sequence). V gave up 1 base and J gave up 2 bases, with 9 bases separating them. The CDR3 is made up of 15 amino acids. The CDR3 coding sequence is TGTGCCAGCAGCTTAGTTAGCAGCACCTACAATGAGCAGTTCTTC. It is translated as CASSLVSSTYNEQFF.

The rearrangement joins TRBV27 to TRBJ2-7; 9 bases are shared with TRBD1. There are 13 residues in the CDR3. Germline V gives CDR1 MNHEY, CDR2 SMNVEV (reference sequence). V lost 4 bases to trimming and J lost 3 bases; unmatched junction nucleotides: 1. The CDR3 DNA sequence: TGTGCCAGCAGTTGGGGACAGGGCTACGAGCAGTACGTC. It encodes CASSWGQGYEQYV.

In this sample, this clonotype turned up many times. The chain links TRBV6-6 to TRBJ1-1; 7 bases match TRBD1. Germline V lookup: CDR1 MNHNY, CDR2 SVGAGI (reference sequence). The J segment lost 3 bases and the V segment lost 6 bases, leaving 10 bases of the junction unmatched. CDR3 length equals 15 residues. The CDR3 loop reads CASRNRQGRDTEAFF. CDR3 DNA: TGTGCCAGCAGAAATAGACAGGGCCGGGACACTGAAGCTTTCTTT.

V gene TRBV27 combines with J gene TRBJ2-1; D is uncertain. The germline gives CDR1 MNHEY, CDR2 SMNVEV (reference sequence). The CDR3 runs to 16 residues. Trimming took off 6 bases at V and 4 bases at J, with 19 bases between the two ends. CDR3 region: CASSRRRRTRYNEQFF. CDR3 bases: TGTGCCAGCAGCCGCCGACGGCGAACCCGATACAATGAGCAGTTCTTC.

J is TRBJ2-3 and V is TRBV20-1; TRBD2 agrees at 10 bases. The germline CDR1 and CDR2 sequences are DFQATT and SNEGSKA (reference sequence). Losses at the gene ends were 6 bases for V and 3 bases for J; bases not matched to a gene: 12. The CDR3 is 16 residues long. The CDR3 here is CSAHPGLATGTDTQYF. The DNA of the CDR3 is TGCAGTGCCCACCCGGGACTAGCGACTGGAACAGATACGCAGTATTTT.

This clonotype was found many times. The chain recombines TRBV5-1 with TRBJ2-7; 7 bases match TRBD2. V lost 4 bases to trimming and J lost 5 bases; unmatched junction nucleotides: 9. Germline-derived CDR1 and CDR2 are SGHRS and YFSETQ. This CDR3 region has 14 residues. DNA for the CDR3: TGCGCCAGCAGCACTCCGGGGGGTGATGACGAGCAGTACTTC. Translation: CASSTPGGDDEQYF.

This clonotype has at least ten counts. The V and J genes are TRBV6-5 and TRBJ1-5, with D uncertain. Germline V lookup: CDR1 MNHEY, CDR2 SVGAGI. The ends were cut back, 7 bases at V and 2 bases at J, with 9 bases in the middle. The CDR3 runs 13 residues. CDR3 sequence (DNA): TGTGCCAGCAAGTTAAGGGGCAATCAGCCCCAGCATTTT. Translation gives CASKLRGNQPQHF.

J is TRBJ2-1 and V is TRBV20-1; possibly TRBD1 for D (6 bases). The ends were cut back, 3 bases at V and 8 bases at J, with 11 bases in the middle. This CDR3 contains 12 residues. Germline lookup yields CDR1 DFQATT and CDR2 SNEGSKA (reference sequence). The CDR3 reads CSASRGLYEQFF. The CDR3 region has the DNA TGCAGTGCTAGCAGGGGCCTGTATGAGCAGTTCTTC.

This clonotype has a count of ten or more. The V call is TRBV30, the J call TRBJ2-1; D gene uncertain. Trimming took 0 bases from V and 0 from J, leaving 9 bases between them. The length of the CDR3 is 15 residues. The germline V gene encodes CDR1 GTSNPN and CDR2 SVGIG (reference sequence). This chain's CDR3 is CAWSVDANSYNEQFF. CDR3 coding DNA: TGTGCCTGGAGTGTTGACGCCAACTCCTACAATGAGCAGTTCTTC.

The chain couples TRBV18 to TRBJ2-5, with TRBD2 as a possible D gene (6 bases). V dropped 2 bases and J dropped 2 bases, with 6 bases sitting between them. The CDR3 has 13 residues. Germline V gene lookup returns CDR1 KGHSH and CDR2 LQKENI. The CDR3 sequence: CASSPAGQETQYF. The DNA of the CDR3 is TGTGCCAGCTCACCAGCGGGGCAAGAGACCCAGTACTTC.

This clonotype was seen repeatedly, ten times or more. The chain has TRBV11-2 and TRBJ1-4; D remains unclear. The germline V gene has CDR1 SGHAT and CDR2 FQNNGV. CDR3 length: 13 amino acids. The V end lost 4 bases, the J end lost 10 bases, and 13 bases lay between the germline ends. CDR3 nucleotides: TGTGCCAGCAGCTCCGCGACCGCGGGAAAACTGTTTTTT. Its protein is CASSSATAGKLFF.

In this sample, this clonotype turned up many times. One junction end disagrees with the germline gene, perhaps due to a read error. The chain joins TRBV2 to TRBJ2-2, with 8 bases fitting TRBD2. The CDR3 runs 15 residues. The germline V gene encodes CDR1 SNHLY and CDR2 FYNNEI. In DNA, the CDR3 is TGTGCCAGCATTGAAGCGGGAGAGGCTTCCGGGGAGCTGTTTTTT. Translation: CASIEAGEASGELFF. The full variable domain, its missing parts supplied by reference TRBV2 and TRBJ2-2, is EPEVTQTPSHQVTQMGQEVILRCVPISNHLYFYWYRQILGQKVEFLVSFYNNEISEKSEIFDDQFSVERPDGSNFTLKIRSTKLEDSAMYFCASIEAGEASGELFFGEGSRLTVL.

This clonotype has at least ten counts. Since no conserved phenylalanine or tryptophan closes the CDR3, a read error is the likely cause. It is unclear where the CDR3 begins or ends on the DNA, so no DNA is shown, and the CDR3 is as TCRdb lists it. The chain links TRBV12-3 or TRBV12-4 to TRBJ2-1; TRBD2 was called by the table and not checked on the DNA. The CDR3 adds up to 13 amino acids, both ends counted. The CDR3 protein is CASRDKLGLAGSI.

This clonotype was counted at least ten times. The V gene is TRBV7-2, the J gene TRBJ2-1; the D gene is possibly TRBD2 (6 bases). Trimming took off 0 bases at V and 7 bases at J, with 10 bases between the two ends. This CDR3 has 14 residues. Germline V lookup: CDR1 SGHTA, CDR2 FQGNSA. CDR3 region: CASSLASGWNEQFF. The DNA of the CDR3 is TGTGCCAGCAGCTTAGCCAGCGGGTGGAATGAGCAGTTCTTC.

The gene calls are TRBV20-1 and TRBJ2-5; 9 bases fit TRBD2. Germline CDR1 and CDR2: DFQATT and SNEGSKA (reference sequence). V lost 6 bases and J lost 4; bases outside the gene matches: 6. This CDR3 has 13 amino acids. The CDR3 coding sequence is TGCAGTGCACCCGGACTAGCGCGAGAGACCCAGTACTTC. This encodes CSAPGLARETQYF.

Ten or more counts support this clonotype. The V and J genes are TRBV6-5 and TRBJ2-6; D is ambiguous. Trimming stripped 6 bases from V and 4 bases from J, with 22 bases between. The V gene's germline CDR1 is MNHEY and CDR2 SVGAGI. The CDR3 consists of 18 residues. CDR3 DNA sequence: TGTGCCAGCAGGTCCGAGTTTTTGGCCTTAAGCGGGGCCAACGTCCTGACTTTC. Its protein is CASRSEFLALSGANVLTF.

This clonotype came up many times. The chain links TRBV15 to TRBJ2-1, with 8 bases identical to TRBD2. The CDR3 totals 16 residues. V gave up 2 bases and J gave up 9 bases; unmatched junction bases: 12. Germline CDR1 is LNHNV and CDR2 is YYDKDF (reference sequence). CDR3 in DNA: TGTGCCACCAGCAGACCCGGGGGGGGAGGGACCGGTGAGCAGTTCTTC. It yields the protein CATSRPGGGGTGEQFF.

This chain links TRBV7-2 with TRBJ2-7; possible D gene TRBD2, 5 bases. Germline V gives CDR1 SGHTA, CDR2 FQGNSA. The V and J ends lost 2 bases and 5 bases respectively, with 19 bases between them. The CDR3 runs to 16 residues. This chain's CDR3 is CASSLYMRAPQDEQYF. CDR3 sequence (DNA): TGTGCCAGCAGCTTATATATGCGGGCCCCGCAGGACGAGCAGTACTTC.

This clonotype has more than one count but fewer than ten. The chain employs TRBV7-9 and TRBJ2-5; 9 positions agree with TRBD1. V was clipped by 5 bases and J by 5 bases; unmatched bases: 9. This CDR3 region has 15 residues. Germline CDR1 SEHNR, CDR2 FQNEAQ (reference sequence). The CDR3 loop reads CASSRNRGQVETQYF. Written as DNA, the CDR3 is TGTGCCAGCAGCCGAAACAGGGGGCAGGTTGAGACCCAGTACTTC.